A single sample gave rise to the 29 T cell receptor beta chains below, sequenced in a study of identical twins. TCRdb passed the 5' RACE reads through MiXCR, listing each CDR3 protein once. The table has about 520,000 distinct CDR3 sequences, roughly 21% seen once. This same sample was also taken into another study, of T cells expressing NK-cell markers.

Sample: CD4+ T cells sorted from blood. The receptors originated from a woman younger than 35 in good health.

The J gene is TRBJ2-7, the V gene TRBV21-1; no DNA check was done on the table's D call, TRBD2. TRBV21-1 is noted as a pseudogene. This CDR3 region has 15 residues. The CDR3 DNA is TGTGCCAGCAGCAAGTCACCTAGCGCAACCTACGAGCAGTACTTC. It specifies CASSKSPSATYEQYF.

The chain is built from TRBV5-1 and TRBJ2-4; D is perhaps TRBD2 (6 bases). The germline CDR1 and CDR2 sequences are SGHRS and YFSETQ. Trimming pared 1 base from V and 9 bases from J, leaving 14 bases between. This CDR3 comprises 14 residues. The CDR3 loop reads CASSLNLRGGIQYF. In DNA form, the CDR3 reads TGCGCCAGCAGCTTGAATTTAAGGGGAGGCATTCAGTACTTC.

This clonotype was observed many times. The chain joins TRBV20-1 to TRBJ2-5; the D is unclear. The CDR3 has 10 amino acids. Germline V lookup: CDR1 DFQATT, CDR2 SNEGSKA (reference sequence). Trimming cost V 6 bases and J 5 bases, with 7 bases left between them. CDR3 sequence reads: CSARAETQYF. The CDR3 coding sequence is TGCAGTGCCCGAGCGGAGACCCAGTACTTC.

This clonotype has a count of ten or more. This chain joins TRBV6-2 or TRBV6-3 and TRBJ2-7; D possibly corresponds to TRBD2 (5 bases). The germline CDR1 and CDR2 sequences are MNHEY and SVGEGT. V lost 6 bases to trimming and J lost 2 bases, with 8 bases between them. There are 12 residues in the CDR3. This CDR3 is CASRAGTYEQYF. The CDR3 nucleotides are TGTGCCAGCAGGGCGGGTACCTACGAGCAGTACTTC.

The CDR3 bases are TGTGCCAGCACACCGGGGGTAGCCAAAAACATTCAGTACTTC. Protein sequence: CASTPGVAKNIQYF. J is TRBJ2-4 and V is TRBV6-1; D is possibly TRBD2 (6 bases). Trimming left V 7 bases short and J 0 bases short, with 10 bases between. Germline values: CDR1 MNHNS, CDR2 SASEGT. The CDR3 consists of 14 residues.

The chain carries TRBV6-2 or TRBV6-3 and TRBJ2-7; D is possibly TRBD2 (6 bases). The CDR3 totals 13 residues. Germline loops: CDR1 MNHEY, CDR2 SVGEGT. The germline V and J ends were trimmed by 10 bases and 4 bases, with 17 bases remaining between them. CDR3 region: CAIRTSGGYEQYF. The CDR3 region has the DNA TGTGCCATCAGAACGAGCGGAGGGTACGAGCAGTACTTC.

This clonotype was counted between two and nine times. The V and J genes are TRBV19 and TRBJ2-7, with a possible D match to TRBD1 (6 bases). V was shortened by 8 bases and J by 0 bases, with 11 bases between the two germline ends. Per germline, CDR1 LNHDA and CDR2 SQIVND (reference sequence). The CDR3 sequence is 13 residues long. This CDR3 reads CASQNRDSYEQYF. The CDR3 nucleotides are TGTGCCAGTCAGAACAGGGACTCCTACGAGCAGTACTTC.

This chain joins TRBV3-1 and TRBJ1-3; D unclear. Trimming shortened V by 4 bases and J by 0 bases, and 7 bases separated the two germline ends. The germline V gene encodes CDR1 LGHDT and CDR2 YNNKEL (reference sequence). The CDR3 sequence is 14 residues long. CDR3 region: CASSPVNSGNTIYF. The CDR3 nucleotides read TGTGCCAGCAGCCCAGTCAACTCTGGAAACACCATATATTTT.

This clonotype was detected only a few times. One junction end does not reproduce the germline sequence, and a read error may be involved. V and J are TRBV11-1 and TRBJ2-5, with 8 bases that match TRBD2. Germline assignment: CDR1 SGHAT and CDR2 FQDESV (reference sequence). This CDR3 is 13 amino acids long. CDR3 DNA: TGTGCCAGCAGCCCACTGACTAGCGCCCTCCTGAACTTC. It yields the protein CASSPLTSALLNF.

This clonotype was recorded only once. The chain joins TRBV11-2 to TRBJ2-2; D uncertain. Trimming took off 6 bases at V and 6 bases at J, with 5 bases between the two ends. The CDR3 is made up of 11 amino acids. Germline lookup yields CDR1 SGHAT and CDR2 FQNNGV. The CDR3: CASREPGELFF. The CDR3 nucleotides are TGTGCCAGCAGGGAGCCCGGGGAGCTGTTTTTT.

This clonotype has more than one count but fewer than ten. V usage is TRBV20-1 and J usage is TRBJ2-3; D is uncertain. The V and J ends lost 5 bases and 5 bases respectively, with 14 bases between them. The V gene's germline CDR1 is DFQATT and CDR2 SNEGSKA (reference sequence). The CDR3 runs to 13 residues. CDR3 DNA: TGCAGTGCTCGAGGAACAGCGCGAGATACGCAGTATTTT. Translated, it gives CSARGTARDTQYF.

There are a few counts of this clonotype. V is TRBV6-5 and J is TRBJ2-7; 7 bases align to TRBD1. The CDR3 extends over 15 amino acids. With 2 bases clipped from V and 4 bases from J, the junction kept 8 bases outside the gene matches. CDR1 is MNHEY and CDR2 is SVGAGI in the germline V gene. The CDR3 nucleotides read TGTGCCAGCAGTTACCCAACAGGGGACGCGTACGAGCAGTACTTC. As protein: CASSYPTGDAYEQYF.

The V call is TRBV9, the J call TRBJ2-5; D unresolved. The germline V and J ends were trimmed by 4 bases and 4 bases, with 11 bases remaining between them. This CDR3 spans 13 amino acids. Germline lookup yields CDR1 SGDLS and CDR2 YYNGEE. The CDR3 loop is CASSPDPGETQYF. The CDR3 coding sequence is TGTGCCAGCAGCCCGGACCCGGGAGAGACCCAGTACTTC. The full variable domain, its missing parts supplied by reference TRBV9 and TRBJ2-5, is DSGVTQTPKHLITATGQRVTLRCSPRSGDLSVYWYQQSLDQGLQFLIQYYNGEERAKGNILERFSAQQFPDLHSELNLSSLELGDSALYFCASSPDPGETQYFGPGTRLLVL.

The CDR3 loop is CASSDGNQPQHF. Written as DNA, the CDR3 is TGCGCCAGCAGCGACGGAAATCAGCCCCAGCATTTT. The J gene is TRBJ1-5, the V gene TRBV5-1, with D hard to call. Trimming cost V 4 bases and J 4 bases, with 6 bases left between them. CDR1 SGHRS and CDR2 YFSETQ come from the germline V gene. This CDR3 contains 12 residues.

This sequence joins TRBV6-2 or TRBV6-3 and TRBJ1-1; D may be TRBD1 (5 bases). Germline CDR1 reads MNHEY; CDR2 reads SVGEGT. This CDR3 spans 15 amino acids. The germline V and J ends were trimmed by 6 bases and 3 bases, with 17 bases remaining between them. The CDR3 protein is CASSQIPRDDTEAFF. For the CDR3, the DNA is TGTGCCAGCAGCCAAATACCGCGGGACGACACTGAAGCTTTCTTT.

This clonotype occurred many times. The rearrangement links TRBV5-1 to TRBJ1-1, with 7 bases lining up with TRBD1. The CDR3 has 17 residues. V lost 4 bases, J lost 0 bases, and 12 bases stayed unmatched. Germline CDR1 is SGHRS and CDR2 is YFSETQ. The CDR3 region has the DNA TGCGCCAGCAGCCTTGCCGACAGGGCTAACATGAACACTGAAGCTTTCTTT. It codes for CASSLADRANMNTEAFF.

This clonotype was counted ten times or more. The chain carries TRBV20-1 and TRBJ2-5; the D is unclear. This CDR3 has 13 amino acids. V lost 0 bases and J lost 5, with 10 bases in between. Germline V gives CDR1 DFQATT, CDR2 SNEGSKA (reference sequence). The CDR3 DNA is TGCAGTGCTAGAGATCCCCCCCTTGAGACCCAGTACTTC. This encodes CSARDPPLETQYF.

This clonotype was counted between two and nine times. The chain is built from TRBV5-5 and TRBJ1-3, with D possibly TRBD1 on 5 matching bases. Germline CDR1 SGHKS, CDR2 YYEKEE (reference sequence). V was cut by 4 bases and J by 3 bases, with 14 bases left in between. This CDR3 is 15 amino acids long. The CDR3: CASSRDGIRGNTIYF. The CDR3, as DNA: TGTGCCAGCAGCCGGGACGGAATACGTGGAAACACCATATATTTT.

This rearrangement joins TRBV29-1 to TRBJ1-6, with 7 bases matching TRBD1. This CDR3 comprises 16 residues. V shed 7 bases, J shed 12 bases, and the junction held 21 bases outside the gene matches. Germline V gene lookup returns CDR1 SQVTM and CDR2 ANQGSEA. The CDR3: CSGTEGRTGSFEPLHF. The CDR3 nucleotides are TGCAGCGGGACCGAAGGAAGGACAGGTTCGTTCGAACCCCTCCACTTT.

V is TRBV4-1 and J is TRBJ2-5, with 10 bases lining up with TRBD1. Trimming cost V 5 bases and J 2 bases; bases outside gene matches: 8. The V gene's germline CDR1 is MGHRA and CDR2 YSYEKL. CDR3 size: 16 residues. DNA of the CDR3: TGCGCCAGCAGCTCCTTATGGGGACAGGGGCAAGAGACCCAGTACTTC. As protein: CASSSLWGQGQETQYF.

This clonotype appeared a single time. CDR3 nucleotide sequence: TGTGCCTGGAGTGTACAAGCGGGGCAAGAGACCCAGTACTTC. Translation gives CAWSVQAGQETQYF. The V gene is TRBV30, the J gene TRBJ2-5; 7 bases map to TRBD2. The CDR3 is made up of 14 amino acids. After removal of 0 bases from V and 2 bases from J, the junction contained 3 bases not matched to a gene. Germline values: CDR1 GTSNPN, CDR2 SVGIG (reference sequence).

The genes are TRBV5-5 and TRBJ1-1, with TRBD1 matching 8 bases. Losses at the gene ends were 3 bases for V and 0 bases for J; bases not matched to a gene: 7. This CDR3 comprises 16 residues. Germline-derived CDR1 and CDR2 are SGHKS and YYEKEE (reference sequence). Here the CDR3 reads CASSSLYRGMNTEAFF. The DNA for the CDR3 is TGTGCCAGCAGCTCACTGTACAGGGGGATGAACACTGAAGCTTTCTTT.

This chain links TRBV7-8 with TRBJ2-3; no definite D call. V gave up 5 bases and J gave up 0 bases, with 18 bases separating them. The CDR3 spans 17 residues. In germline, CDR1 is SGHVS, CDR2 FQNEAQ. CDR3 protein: CASSPVGWAPSTDTQYF. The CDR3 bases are TGTGCCAGCAGCCCAGTGGGGTGGGCCCCTAGCACAGATACGCAGTATTTT.

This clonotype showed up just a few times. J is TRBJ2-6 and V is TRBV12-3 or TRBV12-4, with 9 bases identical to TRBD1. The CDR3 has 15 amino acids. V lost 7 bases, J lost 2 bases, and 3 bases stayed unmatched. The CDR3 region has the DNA TGTGCCAGCATTCGGGACAGGGCTGGGGCCAACGTCCTGACTTTC. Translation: CASIRDRAGANVLTF.

The DNA for the CDR3 is TGTGCCAGCAGCGTAGGCGGGAGGGATGAGACCCAGTACTTC. Protein: CASSVGGRDETQYF. The J gene is TRBJ2-5, the V gene TRBV9; TRBD2 matches at 9 bases. The CDR3 is 14 residues long. CDR1 is SGDLS, CDR2 YYNGEE, per germline. V dropped 0 bases and J dropped 5; count of bases not matched to a gene: 2.

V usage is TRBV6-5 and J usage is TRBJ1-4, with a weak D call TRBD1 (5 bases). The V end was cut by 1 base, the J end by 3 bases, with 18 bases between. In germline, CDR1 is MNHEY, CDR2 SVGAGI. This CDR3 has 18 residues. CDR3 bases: TGTGCCAGCAGTTACTTTCCAACGTGGGGGGTGCCTAATGAAAAACTGTTTTTT. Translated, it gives CASSYFPTWGVPNEKLFF.

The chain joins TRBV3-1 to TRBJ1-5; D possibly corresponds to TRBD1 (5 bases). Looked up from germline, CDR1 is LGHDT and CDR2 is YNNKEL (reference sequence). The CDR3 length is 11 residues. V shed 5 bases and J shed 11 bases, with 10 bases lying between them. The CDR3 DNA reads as TGTGCCAGCAGCGCTGGGGGGGCCCAGCATTTT. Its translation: CASSAGGAQHF. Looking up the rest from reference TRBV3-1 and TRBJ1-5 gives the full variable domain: DTAVSQTPKYLVTQMGNDKSIKCEQNLGHDTMYWYKQDSKKFLKIMFSYNNKELIINETVPNRFSPKSPDKAHLNLHINSLELGDSAVYFCASSAGGAQHFGDGTRLSIL.

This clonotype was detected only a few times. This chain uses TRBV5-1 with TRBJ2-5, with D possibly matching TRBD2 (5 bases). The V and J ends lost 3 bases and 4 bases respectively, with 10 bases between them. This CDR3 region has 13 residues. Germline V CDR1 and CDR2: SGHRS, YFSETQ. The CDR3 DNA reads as TGCGCCAGCAGCTGGACTGGGCCAGAGACCCAGTACTTC. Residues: CASSWTGPETQYF.

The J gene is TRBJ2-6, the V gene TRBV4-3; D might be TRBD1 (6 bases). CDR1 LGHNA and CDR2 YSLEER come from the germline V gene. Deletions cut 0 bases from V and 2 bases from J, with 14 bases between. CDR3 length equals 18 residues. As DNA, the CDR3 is TGCGCCAGCAGCCAAGATGGGCAGGGGCGGACTGGGGCCAACGTCCTGACTTTC. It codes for CASSQDGQGRTGANVLTF.